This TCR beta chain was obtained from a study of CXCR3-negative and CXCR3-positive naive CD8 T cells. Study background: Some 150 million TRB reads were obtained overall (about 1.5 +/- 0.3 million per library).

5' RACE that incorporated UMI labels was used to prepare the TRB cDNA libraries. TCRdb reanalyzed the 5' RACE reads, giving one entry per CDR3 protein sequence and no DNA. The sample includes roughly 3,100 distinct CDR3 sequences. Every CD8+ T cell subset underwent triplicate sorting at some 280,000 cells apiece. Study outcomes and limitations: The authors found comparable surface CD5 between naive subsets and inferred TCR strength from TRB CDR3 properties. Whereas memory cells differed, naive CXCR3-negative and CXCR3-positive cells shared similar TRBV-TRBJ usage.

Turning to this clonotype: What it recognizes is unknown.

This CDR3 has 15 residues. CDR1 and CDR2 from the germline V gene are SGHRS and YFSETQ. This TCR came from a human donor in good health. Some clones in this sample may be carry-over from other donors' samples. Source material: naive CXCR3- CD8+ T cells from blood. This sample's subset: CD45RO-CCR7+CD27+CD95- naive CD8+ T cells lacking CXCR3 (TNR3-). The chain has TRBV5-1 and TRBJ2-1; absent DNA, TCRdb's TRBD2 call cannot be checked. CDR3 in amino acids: CASSESGALHNEQFF.